The entry below describes one TCR beta chain. The antigen is undetermined. Sequencing used immunoSEQ multiplex PCR; TCRdb keeps in-frame clones, though not all of them. Of around 91,000 clones listed, approximately 90% are singletons. V lost 3 bases to trimming and J lost 1 base, with 9 bases between them. Germline V gives CDR1 SQVTM, CDR2 ANQGSEA. The length of the CDR3 is 13 residues. The data derive from a study of T cell responses to AZD1222 COVID-19 vaccine. Overall study results and limits: Donors in the cohort were predominantly white British and more often female, and clonal diversity was possibly underestimated. None of the repertoires were sampled until the peak T cell response had passed.

The chain links TRBV29-1 to TRBJ2-5; D is perhaps TRBD1 (6 bases). The sample consisted of peripheral blood, taken 28 days after the second AZD1222 dose. This TCR came from an adult who received the AZD1222 COVID-19 vaccine. The CDR3 nucleotides are TGCAGCGTTGAGGACAGTACCCAAGAGACCCAGTACTTC. It encodes CSVEDSTQETQYF.